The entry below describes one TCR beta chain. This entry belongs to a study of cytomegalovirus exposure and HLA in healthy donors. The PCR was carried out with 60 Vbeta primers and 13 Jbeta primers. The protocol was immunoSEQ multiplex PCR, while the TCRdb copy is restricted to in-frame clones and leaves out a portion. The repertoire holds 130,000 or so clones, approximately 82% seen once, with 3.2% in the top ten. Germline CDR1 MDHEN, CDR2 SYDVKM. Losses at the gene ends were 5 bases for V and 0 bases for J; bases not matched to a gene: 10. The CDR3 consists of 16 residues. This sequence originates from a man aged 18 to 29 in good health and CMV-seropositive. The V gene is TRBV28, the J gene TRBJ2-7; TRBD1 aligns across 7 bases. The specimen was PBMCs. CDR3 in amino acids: CASSPLTGTYSYEQYF. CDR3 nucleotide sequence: TGTGCCAGCAGTCCCTTGACAGGGACATACTCCTACGAGCAGTACTTC. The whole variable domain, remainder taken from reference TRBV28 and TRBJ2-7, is DVKVTQSSRYLVKRTGEKVFLECVQDMDHENMFWYRQDPGLGLRLIYFSYDVKMKEKGDIPEGYSVSREKKERFSLILESASTNQTSMYLCASSPLTGTYSYEQYFGPGTRLTVT.